The entry below gives a single T cell receptor (beta chain) sequence along with its context. What antigen it recognizes has not been identified. The gene names and germline sequences used here belong to the mouse. The read ends 1 residue before the CDR3 terminus; that terminus is restored from the germline J gene. Germline trimming amounts to 3 bases on V and 4 bases on J, with 5 as the count of junction bases outside the gene matches. Taken from cysteine to phenylalanine, the CDR3 has 13 residues. Sequencing covers 36 bases of the CDR3, shown here with the frame starting at base 1. CDR1 and CDR2 are read off the germline V gene as GKSSPN and SITVG. Libraries came from the immunoSEQ multiplex PCR assay. TCRbeta CDR3 sequencing was done by Adaptive Biotechnologies at survey depth, reporting CDR3 sequences, V/J genes, productive frequency and template counts. Amplification of TCR beta CDR3 regions was performed from genomic DNA rather than from RNA. The study's own analysis went as follows. Jensen-Shannon divergence was used to quantify pairwise repertoire overlap between tissues, with a value of 1 meaning complete divergence and a value of 0 meaning identical repertoires. Tissues were clustered by single-linkage agglomerative hierarchical clustering of pairwise JSD values, and the clustering results were displayed as dendrograms. GLIPH2 was applied to all patient samples using simulation_depth 1000, kmer_min_depth 3, and cdr3_length_cutoff 8, and only groups with more than two unique CDR3s were retained. A standardized tissue-overlap score was generated by extrapolating Jaccard GLIPH-group overlap across patients to a standard repertoire size of 1000 clones. To look at how diversity was associated with clinical or experimental variables, linear mixed-effect models were used, with tissue treated as a fixed effect and individual treated as a random effect. Entries here come from immuneACCESS through TCRdb and include only in-frame sequences with V and J called. Some clones fail to appear in such tables; in the studies checked, an unresolved V gene covers under half of the shortfall, and the cause of the remainder is unknown. The V and J calls and clone size are taken from that table; D and trimming were inferred from the DNA. For this sample there are roughly 8,200 clones; over 35% appear just once. Of the sample, 2% to 2.5% is held by the ten largest clones.

These data are taken from a study of tissue T cells after allogeneic stem cell transplantation (dated by TCRdb to 2021 to 2024). Study-wide context: TCR beta repertoires were profiled across many tissues obtained from research autopsies of patients with and without GVHD, as well as in mouse models of GVHD. The human arm was conducted as a prospective observational study, and neither blinding nor randomization was performed. Beyond this particular receptor, the publication reports: Within patients, how anatomically similar tissues were was a major factor shaping TCR repertoire composition, regardless of disease or transplant status. The study did not determine which tissue TCRs were alloreactive or antigen-specific, and some clones might have been persisting host cells. The patient cohort was small and clinically heterogeneous, and sampling depth was acknowledged as a limitation. In both patients and mice, T cells from blood and spleen covered only a limited part of the TCR repertoire found in tissues. Only a few T cell clones appeared in more than one patient, yet motif-based clustering showed tissue-specific repertoire signatures that were shared between patients.

This sample's time point label indicates: mouse harvest day 7 after allogeneic transplant. Each mouse graft consisted of 10^7 T-cell-depleted bone marrow cells plus 10^6 splenic CD5+ T cells and was given by tail vein injection. A major MHC-mismatch B6 (H2b) into BALB/c (H2d) model was used to model mouse GVHD, and tissues were profiled at day 7 or 14. On day 7 or 14 post-transplant, mouse tissues and retro-orbital blood were harvested with separate sterile tools for each animal, and livers were flushed beforehand. Before genomic DNA was isolated with the DNeasy Blood & Tissue Kit, mouse tissues were minced with razor blades in buffered saline.

Sequences were obtained from skin. The source is a female BALB/c mouse given C57BL/6 T cells with graft-versus-host disease after an allogeneic hematopoietic cell transplant. The V and J segments used are TRBV31 and TRBJ1-1; 7 bases in the junction line up with TRBD1. The CDR3 DNA, read in part, is TGTGCCTGGAGCAACAGGGGAGGCACAGAAGTCTTC. It translates to CAWSNRGGTEVF. The whole CDR3 protein is CAWSNRGGTEVFF.